This T cell receptor (beta chain) was found in a study of Ad26.COV2.S vaccination and SARS-CoV-2 variants. Looked up from germline, CDR1 is MNHEY and CDR2 is SMNVEV (reference sequence). Trimming took 5 bases from V and 11 from J, leaving 25 bases between them. CDR3 size: 17 residues. Treatment noted: about 20 received Ad26.COV2.S at low or high dose, single or two shots; about 5 received placebo; per-sample allocation not given. Day 63 after the first vaccine or placebo injection was the time point for sampling. Spike of the Wuhan-strain SARS-CoV-2 was expressed by an Ad26 vector, which formed the vaccine. Sequencing used immunoSEQ multiplex PCR; TCRdb keeps in-frame clones, though not all of them. The sample lists 510,000 or so clones, roughly 89% occurring once.

This material consisted of peripheral blood, taken in a trial of Ad26.COV2.S vaccine versus placebo. The receptor was derived from a person aged 18-60 years who received the Ad26.COV2.S COVID-19 vaccine or a placebo. The rearrangement links TRBV27 to TRBJ1-6, with a possible D match to TRBD1 (5 bases). The CDR3 bases are TGTGCCAGCAGTATTTCAACCGGGACGGGGGGAGAAACACCCCTCCACTTT. The encoded protein is CASSISTGTGGETPLHF.